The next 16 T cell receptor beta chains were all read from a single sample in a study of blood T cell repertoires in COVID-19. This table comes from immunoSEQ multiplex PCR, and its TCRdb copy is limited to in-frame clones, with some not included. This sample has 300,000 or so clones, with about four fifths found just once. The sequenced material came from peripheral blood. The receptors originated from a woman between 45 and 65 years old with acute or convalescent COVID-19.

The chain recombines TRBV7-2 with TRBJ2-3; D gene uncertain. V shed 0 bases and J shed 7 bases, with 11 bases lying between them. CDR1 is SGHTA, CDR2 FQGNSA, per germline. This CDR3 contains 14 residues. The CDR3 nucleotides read TGTGCCAGCAGCTTAGCGGCAGGTTCTAATACGCAGTATTTT. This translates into CASSLAAGSNTQYF.

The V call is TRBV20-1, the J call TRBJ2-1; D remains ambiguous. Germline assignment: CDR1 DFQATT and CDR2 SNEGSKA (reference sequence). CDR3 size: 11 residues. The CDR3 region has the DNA TGCGCCCTAACCTGGGCCAATGAGCAGTTCTTC. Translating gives CALTWANEQFF.

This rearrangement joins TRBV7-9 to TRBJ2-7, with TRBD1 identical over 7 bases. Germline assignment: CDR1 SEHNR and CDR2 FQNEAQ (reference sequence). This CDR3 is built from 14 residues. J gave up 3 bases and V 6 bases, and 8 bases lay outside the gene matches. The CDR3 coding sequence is TGTGCCAGCAGACGCACAGGGGAGAGCTACGAGCAGTACTTC. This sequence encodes CASRRTGESYEQYF.

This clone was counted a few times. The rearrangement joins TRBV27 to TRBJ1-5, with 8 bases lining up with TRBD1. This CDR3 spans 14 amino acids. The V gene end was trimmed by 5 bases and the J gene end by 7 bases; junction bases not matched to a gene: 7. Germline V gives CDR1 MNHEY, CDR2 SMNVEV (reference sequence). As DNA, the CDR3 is TGTGCCAGCAGTAAAAAGACAGGGGCCCAGCCCCAGCATTTT. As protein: CASSKKTGAQPQHF.

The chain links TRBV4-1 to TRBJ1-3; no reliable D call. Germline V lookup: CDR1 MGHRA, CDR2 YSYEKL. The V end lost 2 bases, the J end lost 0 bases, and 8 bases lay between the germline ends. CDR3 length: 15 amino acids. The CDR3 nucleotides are TGCGCCAGCAGCCAATCGCTCTACTCTGGAAACACCATATATTTT. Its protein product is CASSQSLYSGNTIYF.

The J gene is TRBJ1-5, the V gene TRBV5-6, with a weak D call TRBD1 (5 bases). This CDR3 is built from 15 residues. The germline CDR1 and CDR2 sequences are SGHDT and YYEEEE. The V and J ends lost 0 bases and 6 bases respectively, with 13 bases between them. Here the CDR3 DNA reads TGTGCCAGCAGCTTGGGTCAGGGTGAGGTTCAGCCCCAGCATTTT. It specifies CASSLGQGEVQPQHF.

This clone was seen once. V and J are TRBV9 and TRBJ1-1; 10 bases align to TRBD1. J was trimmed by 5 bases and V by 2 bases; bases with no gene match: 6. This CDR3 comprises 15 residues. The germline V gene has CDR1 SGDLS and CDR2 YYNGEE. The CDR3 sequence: CASSVLTGGRTEAFF. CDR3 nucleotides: TGTGCCAGCAGCGTCCTGACAGGGGGCAGAACTGAAGCTTTCTTT. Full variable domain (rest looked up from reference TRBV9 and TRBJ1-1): DSGVTQTPKHLITATGQRVTLRCSPRSGDLSVYWYQQSLDQGLQFLIQYYNGEERAKGNILERFSAQQFPDLHSELNLSSLELGDSALYFCASSVLTGGRTEAFFGQGTRLTVV.

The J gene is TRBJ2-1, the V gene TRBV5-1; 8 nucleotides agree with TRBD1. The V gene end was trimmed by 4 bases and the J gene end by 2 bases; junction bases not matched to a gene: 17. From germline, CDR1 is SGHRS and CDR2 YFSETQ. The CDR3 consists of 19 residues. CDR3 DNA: TGCGCCAGCAGCCCCTACGCGACAGGGGCCCGCTGGCCCTACAATGAGCAGTTCTTC. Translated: CASSPYATGARWPYNEQFF.

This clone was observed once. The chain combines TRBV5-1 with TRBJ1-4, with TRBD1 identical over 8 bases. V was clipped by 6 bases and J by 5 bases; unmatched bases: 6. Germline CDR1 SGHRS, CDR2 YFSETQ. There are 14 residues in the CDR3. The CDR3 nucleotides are TGCGCCAGCACTCAAGGGACAGGAAATGAAAAACTGTTTTTT. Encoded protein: CASTQGTGNEKLFF.

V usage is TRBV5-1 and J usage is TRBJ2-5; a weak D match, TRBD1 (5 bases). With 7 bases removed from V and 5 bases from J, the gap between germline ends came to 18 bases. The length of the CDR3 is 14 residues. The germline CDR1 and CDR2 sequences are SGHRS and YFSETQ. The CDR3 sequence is CASSSGARIETQYF. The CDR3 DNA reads TGCGCCAGCTCCTCTGGGGCGAGGATTGAGACCCAGTACTTC.

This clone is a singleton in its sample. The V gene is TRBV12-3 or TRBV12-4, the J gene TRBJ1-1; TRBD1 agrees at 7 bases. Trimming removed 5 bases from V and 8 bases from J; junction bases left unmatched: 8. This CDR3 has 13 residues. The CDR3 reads CASSKRDSSEAFF. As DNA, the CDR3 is TGTGCCAGCAGTAAGAGGGACAGCTCCGAAGCTTTCTTT.

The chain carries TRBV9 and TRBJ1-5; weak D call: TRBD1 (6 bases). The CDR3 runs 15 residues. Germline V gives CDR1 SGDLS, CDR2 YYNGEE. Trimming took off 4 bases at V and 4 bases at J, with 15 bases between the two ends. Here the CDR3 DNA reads TGTGCCAGCAGCCCCGGGGGGGGACAAAATCAGCCCCAGCATTTT. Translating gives CASSPGGGQNQPQHF.

This CDR3 is CASSLVADTEAFF. The DNA for the CDR3 is TGTGCCAGCAGCTTAGTGGCGGACACTGAAGCTTTCTTT. This rearrangement joins TRBV11-1 to TRBJ1-1; no clear D. The germline CDR1 and CDR2 sequences are SGHAT and FQDESV (reference sequence). Trimming stripped 1 base from V and 3 bases from J, with 6 bases between. There are 13 residues in the CDR3.

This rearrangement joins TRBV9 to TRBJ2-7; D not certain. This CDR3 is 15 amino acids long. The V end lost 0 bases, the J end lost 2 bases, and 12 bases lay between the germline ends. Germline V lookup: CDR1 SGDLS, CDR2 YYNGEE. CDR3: CASSVAWFSTYEQYF. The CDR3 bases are TGTGCCAGCAGCGTAGCATGGTTTAGCACCTACGAGCAGTACTTC.

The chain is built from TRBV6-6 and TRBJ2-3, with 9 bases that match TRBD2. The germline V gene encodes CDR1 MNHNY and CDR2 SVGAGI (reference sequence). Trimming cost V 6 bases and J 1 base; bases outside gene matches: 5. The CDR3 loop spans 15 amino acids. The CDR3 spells CASRVTSGGTDTQYF. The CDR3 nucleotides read TGTGCCAGCAGAGTGACTAGCGGAGGCACAGATACGCAGTATTTT.

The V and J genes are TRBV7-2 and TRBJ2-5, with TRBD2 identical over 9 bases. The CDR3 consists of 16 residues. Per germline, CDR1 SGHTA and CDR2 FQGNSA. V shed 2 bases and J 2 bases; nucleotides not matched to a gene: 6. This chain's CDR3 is CASSLRMSGRQETQYF. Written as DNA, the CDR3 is TGTGCCAGCAGCTTACGTATGAGCGGGAGGCAAGAGACCCAGTACTTC.